The clone carrying this T cell receptor (beta chain) was counted only a few times. The antigen is undetermined. The sample originates from a study of post-analysis software for immune sequencing data. Whole-study context: Patients with relapsing-remitting, secondary progressive and progressive-relapsing multiple sclerosis courses were all represented.

Study-wide findings and caveats: Among 4 or 5 TRBV segments more frequent in patients than controls were TRBV5-6, TRBV5-1 and TRBV20-1. Versus controls, multiple sclerosis patients showed significantly lower diversity (normalized Chao1). Pronounced co-clustering by F measure was evident among identically batched samples.

Built from TCR beta cDNA, the libraries had unique molecular identifiers in them. When about 0.95 to 10 million T cells were used, they gave 500,000 or so cDNA molecules. A single record per CDR3 protein comes from TCRdb applying MiXCR to the PCR reads. The top ten clones hold around 6% of a sample with roughly 540,000 distinct CDR3 sequences, less than 40% of them seen once. The CDR3 consists of 15 residues. V lost 0 bases, J lost 5 bases, and 13 bases lay in between. Germline V CDR1 and CDR2: MGHDK, SYGVNS. Specimen: blood. The sequence derives from a girl aged 2 to 17 with multiple sclerosis. V usage is TRBV25-1 and J usage is TRBJ1-2, with a weak D call TRBD1 (6 bases). The CDR3 spells CASSEYLSQGYGYTF. CDR3 DNA sequence: TGTGCCAGCAGTGAATATTTATCCCAGGGGTATGGCTACACCTTC.